These 9 T cell receptor beta chains came from one sample sequenced in a study of blood T cell repertoires in COVID-19. Libraries were prepared by immunoSEQ multiplex PCR; TCRdb keeps only in-frame clonotypes and omits some of them. The sample consists of some 160,000 clones, roughly nine tenths of them appearing once. Sequenced input: peripheral blood. The receptor set was obtained from a woman between 65 and 79 years old with acute or convalescent COVID-19.

This rearrangement joins TRBV19 to TRBJ1-1; D is ambiguous. With 0 bases removed from V and 7 bases from J, the gap between germline ends came to 9 bases. The CDR3 is 13 residues long. CDR1 is LNHDA, CDR2 SQIVND, per germline (reference sequence). The CDR3 loop reads CASSIDPGVEAFF. In nucleotides, the CDR3 is TGTGCCAGTAGTATAGATCCCGGTGTTGAAGCTTTCTTT.

The CDR3: CASRSVVAGETQYF. The CDR3 bases are TGTGCCAGCAGATCCGTAGTGGCGGGAGAGACCCAGTACTTC. This chain connects TRBV27 to TRBJ2-5; a possible D gene is TRBD2 (5 bases). There are 14 residues in the CDR3. The germline gives CDR1 MNHEY, CDR2 SMNVEV (reference sequence). V was cut by 6 bases and J by 4 bases, with 15 bases left in between.

V is TRBV29-1 and J is TRBJ1-1; 9 positions match TRBD1. The germline CDR1 and CDR2 sequences are SQVTM and ANQGSEA. The CDR3 covers 13 residues. With V trimmed by 3 bases and J by 4 bases, 3 bases remained unmatched. The CDR3 DNA is TGCAGCGTTGAGGCGGACAGGGGCACTGAAGCTTTCTTT. Its protein product is CSVEADRGTEAFF.

This clone was detected a few times. An end of the junction does not agree with germline; a read error may underlie this. This sequence joins TRBV11-2 and TRBJ1-1; D not certain. Looked up from germline, CDR1 is SGHAT and CDR2 is FQNNGV. CDR3 length: 13 amino acids. The CDR3 protein is CATSGEGNTEAFF. The DNA of the CDR3 is TGTGCCACCAGCGGGGAGGGGAACACTGAAGCTTTCTTT.

This clone was detected once. V gene TRBV5-1 combines with J gene TRBJ1-4; 7 bases are a match to TRBD1. This CDR3 is built from 15 residues. Germline-derived CDR1 and CDR2 are SGHRS and YFSETQ. Germline trimming cut 3 bases from V and 6 bases from J; bases unmatched to any gene: 8. CDR3 sequence reads: CASSSQGQVYEKLFF. In DNA form, the CDR3 reads TGCGCCAGCAGCTCGCAAGGACAGGTATATGAAAAACTGTTTTTT.

This chain uses TRBV5-1 with TRBJ2-2; possibly TRBD1 for D (6 bases). V lost 5 bases and J lost 0, with 11 bases in between. The CDR3 has 15 amino acids. Germline V CDR1 and CDR2: SGHRS, YFSETQ. CDR3 nucleotide sequence: TGCGCCAGCAGGGACAGCGTACCGAACACCGGGGAGCTGTTTTTT. Its protein is CASRDSVPNTGELFF.

This clone appeared a few times. J is TRBJ1-1 and V is TRBV19; D remains unclear. CDR3 size: 15 residues. Germline V gene lookup returns CDR1 LNHDA and CDR2 SQIVND (reference sequence). The V end was cut by 8 bases, the J end by 6 bases, with 22 bases between. The CDR3 spells CASGPEAQGFSEAFF. For the CDR3, the DNA is TGTGCCAGTGGCCCCGAGGCCCAAGGCTTCTCTGAAGCTTTCTTT.

V is TRBV6-5 and J is TRBJ2-2, with a possible D match to TRBD2 (5 bases). V dropped 5 bases and J dropped 1 base, with 11 bases sitting between them. The CDR3 extends over 15 amino acids. Per germline, CDR1 MNHEY and CDR2 SVGAGI. This CDR3 reads CASSPLAGNTGELFF. Here the CDR3 DNA reads TGTGCCAGCAGTCCCCTTGCGGGGAACACCGGGGAGCTGTTTTTT.

This clone turned up a few times. The gene calls are TRBV28 and TRBJ1-2, with 7 bases fitting TRBD1. V gave up 6 bases and J gave up 4 bases; unmatched junction bases: 2. Germline V gives CDR1 MDHEN, CDR2 SYDVKM. CDR3 length: 12 residues. CDR3 residues: CASSQGGYGYTF. The CDR3 nucleotides are TGTGCCAGCAGCCAGGGGGGCTATGGCTACACCTTC.